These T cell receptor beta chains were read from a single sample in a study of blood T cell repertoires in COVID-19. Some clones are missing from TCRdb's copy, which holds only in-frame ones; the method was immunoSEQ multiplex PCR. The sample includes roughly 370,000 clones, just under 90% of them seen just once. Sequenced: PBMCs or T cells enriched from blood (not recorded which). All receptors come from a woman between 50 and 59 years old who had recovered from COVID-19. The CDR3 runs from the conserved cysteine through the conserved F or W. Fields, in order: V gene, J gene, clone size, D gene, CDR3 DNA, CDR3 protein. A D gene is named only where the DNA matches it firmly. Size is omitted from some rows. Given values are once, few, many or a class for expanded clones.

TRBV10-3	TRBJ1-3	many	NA	TGTGCCATCAGTGACCCGGACAGCTCTGGAAACACCATATATTTT	CAISDPDSSGNTIYF
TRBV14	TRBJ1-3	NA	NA	TGTGCCAGCAGCCACAGGGGCTCTGGAAACACCATATATTTT	CASSHRGSGNTIYF
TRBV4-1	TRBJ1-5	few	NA	TGCGCCAGCAGCCAAGGAGACACAAAATTCGATCAGCCCCAGCATTTT	CASSQGDTKFDQPQHF
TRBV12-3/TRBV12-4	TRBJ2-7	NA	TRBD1	TGTGCCAGCAGTTGGGACAGGCCCTCCGAGCAGTACTTC	CASSWDRPSEQYF
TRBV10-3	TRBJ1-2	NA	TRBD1	TGTGCCATCAGTGAACCGCAGGGGGCGAACTATGGCTACACCTTC	CAISEPQGANYGYTF
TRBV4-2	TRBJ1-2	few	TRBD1	TGTGCCAGCAGCCCGGGGACAGGGAACTATGGCTACACCTTC	CASSPGTGNYGYTF
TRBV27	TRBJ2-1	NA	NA	TGTGCCAGCAATTTGGAGGGGCGATTCTACAATGAGCAGTTCTTC	CASNLEGRFYNEQFF
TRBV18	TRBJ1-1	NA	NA	TGTGCCAGCTCTGACCCTGGGGAGACCACTGAAGCTTTCTTT	CASSDPGETTEAFF
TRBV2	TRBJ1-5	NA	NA	TGTGCCAGCAGGACGGAGGGGAGGGGTCAGCCCCAGCATTTT	CASRTEGRGQPQHF
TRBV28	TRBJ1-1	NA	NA	TGTGCCATCTGGGGTGCAGGGGTAGGAAACACTGAAGCTTTCTTT	CAIWGAGVGNTEAFF
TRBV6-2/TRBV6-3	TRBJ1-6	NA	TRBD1	TGTGCCAGCAGTCCGGGACAGGGAAGGTTGTCACCCCTCCACTTT	CASSPGQGRLSPLHF
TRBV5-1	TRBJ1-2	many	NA	TGCGCCAGCAGCTTGGGTCAGGGGTTCGGCTATGGCTACACCTTC	CASSLGQGFGYGYTF
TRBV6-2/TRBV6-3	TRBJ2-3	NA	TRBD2	TGTGCCAGCAGTTACCTTTCTCTAGCGGGGGGTGTAGGCACAGATACGCAGTATTTT	CASSYLSLAGGVGTDTQYF